This T cell receptor (beta chain) derives from a study of OX40 agonist ivuxolimab in advanced cancers. Concerning the study at large: Ivuxolimab, which targeted the costimulatory receptor OX40 (CD134), was an agonistic, fully human IgG2 monoclonal antibody. Intravenous ivuxolimab was administered to patients every 2 weeks at six dose levels: 0.01, 0.1, 0.3, 1.5, 3 and 10 mg/kg. Of the roughly 51 patients in dose escalation, 19 had hepatocellular carcinoma, some 15 had melanoma, 9 had renal cell carcinoma and 9 had head and neck cancer. In the dose-escalation cohort, around four fifths of patients were male, and the mean age was approximately 60 years, with a range of roughly 23 to 85. Prior anti-PD-1, anti-PD-L1 or anti-CTLA-4 therapy was permitted, and checkpoint inhibitors had been received by approximately 39% of dose-escalation patients. Partial responses occurred in three dose-escalation patients, of whom one had hepatocellular carcinoma and two had cutaneous melanoma. Peripheral TCRbeta sequencing aimed to test whether ivuxolimab altered TCR sequence diversity and caused clonal T-cell expansion. The monotherapy dose-escalation portion (N = 52 patients) of the phase I ivuxolimab trial is reported in the paper. Study-level results and caveats: In the 0.1-3.0 mg/kg groups, partial responders were among the patients with the lowest normalized peripheral clonal expansion, particularly in CD8+ T cells. After ivuxolimab, CD8+ T cells had more expanded clones than CD4+ T cells on average. Low levels of normalized T-cell clonal expansion were also shown by some nonresponding patients. The antigen specificity of the peripheral T cells that underwent clonal expansion was not determined. At doses of 0.1 to 3.0 mg/kg, clonal expansion of both CD4+ and CD8+ T cells in blood was seen between baseline and week 6.

To sequence the TCRbeta CDR3 region, genomic DNA was isolated from the sorted cells. TCRbeta CDR3 regions were sequenced using the immunoSEQ Assay. TCRdb took over this immuneACCESS table, retaining in-frame rearrangements with V and J assigned. Such tables are incomplete; in checked studies, under half of the missing clones stem from an unresolved V gene, and the remainder is unexplained. The sample records about 79,000 clones, roughly 85% of which are singletons. Over 4% of the sample belongs to the ten largest clones. The trial excluded patients who had a history of autoimmune disease or were on systemic immunosuppression. Peripheral blood for TCR sequencing was collected from all dose cohorts at baseline, on cycle 4 day 1, and on cycle 7 day 1. The samples were taken from a phase I, first-in-human, multicenter, open-label dose-escalation trial of ivuxolimab. Adults with locally advanced or metastatic head and neck squamous cell, hepatocellular, melanoma or renal cell carcinoma were enrolled in the trial. Before TCR sequencing, CD4+ and CD8+ T cells were separately sorted from peripheral blood.

Concerning this clone itself: Its antigen is not yet known. No base-level quality is on record; no much larger clone is a single base apart.

The material was CD4+ or CD8+ T cells sorted from blood, obtained in a trial of the OX40 agonist ivuxolimab. This TCR came from an adult with an advanced solid tumor such as melanoma, head and neck, liver or kidney cancer.

Here the CDR3 is given as CASSSRLAGGSYNEQFF. The nucleotide sequence reads as follows: TGTGCCAGCAGTTCCAGACTAGCGGGAGGGTCCTACAATGAGCAGTTCTTC. Rearrangement joined TRBV27 to TRBJ2-1, and 14 junctional nucleotides match TRBD2. Sequences MNHEY (CDR1) and SMNVEV (CDR2) are obtained from the germline V gene (reference sequence). V is trimmed back by 4 bases and J by 1 base, and the junction contains 3 bases that no gene match accounts for. The CDR3 has 17 amino acids, counting the end cysteine and phenylalanine. The CDR3 DNA has 51 bases and is translated from base 1.